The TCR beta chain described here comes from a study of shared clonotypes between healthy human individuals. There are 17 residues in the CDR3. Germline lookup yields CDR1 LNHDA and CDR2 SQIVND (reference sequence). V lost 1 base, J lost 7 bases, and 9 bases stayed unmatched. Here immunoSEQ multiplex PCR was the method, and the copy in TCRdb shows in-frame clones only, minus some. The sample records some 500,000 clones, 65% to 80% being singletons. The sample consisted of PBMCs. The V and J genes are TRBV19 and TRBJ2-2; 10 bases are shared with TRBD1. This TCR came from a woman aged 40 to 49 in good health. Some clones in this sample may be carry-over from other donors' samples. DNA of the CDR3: TGTGCCAGTAGTATAGGGACAGGGGGTGCCCTAAACGGGGAGCTGTTTTTT. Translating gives CASSIGTGGALNGELFF.